This passage covers 29 T cell receptor beta chains from one sample sequenced in a study of CD8+CD57+ T cells in acquired aplastic anemia. TCR beta VDJ and CDR3 profiles were obtained from a genomic DNA template. TCRdb reanalysed the reads using MiXCR and keeps one entry per CDR3 protein. The sample records about 160,000 distinct CDR3 sequences, roughly 47% being singletons. Sequencing input: sorted CD4+, CD8+, or CD8+CD57+ T cells (not recorded which) from PBMCs. Receptors originate from a human donor in good health.

The J gene is TRBJ2-1, the V gene TRBV10-3; 12 bases agree with TRBD2. The CDR3 spans 15 residues. CDR1 is ENHRY, CDR2 SYGVKD, per germline. V dropped 6 bases and J dropped 8; count of bases not matched to a gene: 8. The CDR3 reads CAISELAGGVDEQFF. The DNA of the CDR3 is TGTGCCATCAGCGAACTAGCGGGAGGTGTCGATGAGCAGTTCTTC.

This chain uses TRBV7-2 with TRBJ1-2; D remains unclear. The CDR3 spans 12 residues. The germline V gene encodes CDR1 SGHTA and CDR2 FQGNSA. V lost 5 bases and J lost 10, with 14 bases in between. This CDR3 is CASSARSTDYTF. The DNA of the CDR3 is TGTGCCAGCAGCGCACGGTCAACTGACTACACCTTC.

The sample holds many counts of this clonotype. The chain links TRBV6-1 to TRBJ2-3; no definite D call. The CDR3 contains 13 residues. Germline V gene sequence: CDR1 MNHNS, CDR2 SASEGT. Deletions cut 5 bases from V and 2 bases from J, with 8 bases between. The CDR3 here is CASSTPNTDTQYF. CDR3 in DNA: TGTGCCAGCAGTACCCCGAACACAGATACGCAGTATTTT.

In DNA form, the CDR3 reads TGTGCCAGTAGAGGTACCCTAATAAGTTCACCCCTCCACTTT. Amino acids: CASRGTLISSPLHF. The chain is built from TRBV19 and TRBJ1-6; unclear D gene. Germline lookup yields CDR1 LNHDA and CDR2 SQIVND (reference sequence). V was clipped by 6 bases and J by 9 bases, with 15 bases between them. The CDR3 is 14 residues long.

The rearrangement uses TRBV5-1 and TRBJ2-7; the D gene is possibly TRBD2 (7 bases). The CDR3 loop spans 17 amino acids. Per germline, CDR1 SGHRS and CDR2 YFSETQ. Trimming cost V 4 bases and J 7 bases, with 27 bases left between them. In DNA, the CDR3 is TGCGCCAGCAGCCGTGAGGGGATAGGGGGGGCACCCTGGGAGCAGTACTTC. This translates into CASSREGIGGAPWEQYF.

This clonotype was observed a few times. This rearrangement joins TRBV10-3 to TRBJ1-5; D is perhaps TRBD1 (6 bases). V dropped 1 base and J dropped 4 bases, with 8 bases sitting between them. Germline V gene lookup returns CDR1 ENHRY and CDR2 SYGVKD. This CDR3 spans 14 amino acids. CDR3 region: CAISELQGNQPQHF. CDR3 in DNA: TGTGCCATCAGTGAGTTACAGGGTAATCAGCCCCAGCATTTT.

V usage is TRBV20-1 and J usage is TRBJ1-3; D not certain. This CDR3 is built from 11 residues. Germline-derived CDR1 and CDR2 are DFQATT and SNEGSKA (reference sequence). Between the trimmed V and J ends, which lost 3 bases and 2 bases, there was a span of 2 bases. CDR3 region: CSASAGNTIYF. The CDR3 DNA reads TGCAGTGCTAGTGCTGGAAACACCATATATTTT.

The chain joins TRBV7-2 to TRBJ2-7, with 9 bases fitting TRBD1. Germline-derived CDR1 and CDR2 are SGHTA and FQGNSA. This CDR3 contains 14 residues. The ends lost 5 bases at V and 7 bases at J; junction bases unmatched: 9. The CDR3 DNA reads as TGTGCCAGCAGCCCGGGACAGGGCGCCCCAGAGCAGTACTTC. Protein: CASSPGQGAPEQYF.

This rearrangement joins TRBV2 to TRBJ2-2; D is undetermined. There are 15 residues in the CDR3. Trimming took 3 bases from V and 5 from J, leaving 13 bases between them. Per the germline V gene, CDR1 is SNHLY and CDR2 is FYNNEI. In DNA form, the CDR3 reads TGTGCCAGCAGTGATAAAGCAGGCTCTACCGGGGAGCTGTTTTTT. Amino acid sequence: CASSDKAGSTGELFF.

CDR3 coding DNA: TGTGCCAGCAGCTTAACTAGCCTTTACGAGCAGTACTTC. It codes for CASSLTSLYEQYF. The rearrangement uses TRBV7-2 and TRBJ2-7; perhaps TRBD2 as D (6 bases). The V and J ends lost 2 bases and 4 bases respectively, with 9 bases between them. The CDR3 length is 13 residues. CDR1 is SGHTA, CDR2 FQGNSA, per germline. Complete variable domain (other parts from reference TRBV7-2 and TRBJ2-7): GAGVSQSPSNKVTEKGKDVELRCDPISGHTALYWYRQSLGQGLEFLIYFQGNSAPDKSGLPSDRFSAERTGGSVSTLTIQRTQQEDSAVYLCASSLTSLYEQYFGPGTRLTVT.

This sequence joins TRBV20-1 and TRBJ2-1, with D tentatively TRBD1 (6 bases). Looked up from germline, CDR1 is DFQATT and CDR2 is SNEGSKA (reference sequence). The length of the CDR3 is 14 residues. V was cut by 3 bases and J by 5 bases, with 14 bases left in between. CDR3 region: CSASGGGTNNEQFF. The CDR3 nucleotides are TGCAGTGCTAGTGGGGGCGGAACCAACAATGAGCAGTTCTTC.

This clonotype was counted many times. This chain joins TRBV10-3 and TRBJ2-3; D remains unclear. Per germline, CDR1 ENHRY and CDR2 SYGVKD. Trimming removed 2 bases from V and 3 bases from J, with 12 bases in between. CDR3 length: 15 amino acids. The CDR3 bases are TGTGCCATCAGTGAGAGGGTACAACAAACAGATACGCAGTATTTT. Residues: CAISERVQQTDTQYF.

This clonotype has a count of ten or more. In DNA, the CDR3 is TGCAGTGCTAGAATACTAGGAGGTGGCGAGCAGTACTTC. Translation: CSARILGGGEQYF. This rearrangement joins TRBV20-1 to TRBJ2-7; tentative D call: TRBD2 (5 bases). Germline CDR1 reads DFQATT; CDR2 reads SNEGSKA (reference sequence). The CDR3 length is 13 residues. The V end was cut by 2 bases, the J end by 6 bases, with 14 bases between.

This clonotype was detected a few times. The chain carries TRBV28 and TRBJ2-1, with a weak D call TRBD2 (6 bases). The CDR3 extends over 16 amino acids. CDR1 and CDR2 from the germline V gene are MDHEN and SYDVKM. Trimming removed 2 bases at V and 4 bases at J, with 15 bases between. CDR3 DNA: TGTGCCAGCAGTTTACTCGGGGCGGGGTTTTACAATGAGCAGTTCTTC. Residues: CASSLLGAGFYNEQFF.

In its sample, this clonotype was seen many times. This sequence joins TRBV20-1 and TRBJ2-3; 10 bases match TRBD2. The CDR3 contains 12 residues. Germline CDR1 reads DFQATT; CDR2 reads SNEGSKA (reference sequence). V was clipped by 6 bases and J by 4 bases; unmatched bases: 1. CDR3 residues: CSASGGADTQYF. The CDR3 nucleotides are TGCAGTGCCAGCGGGGGGGCAGATACGCAGTATTTT.

About this clonotype: The conserved phenylalanine or tryptophan normally closing the CDR3 is absent here, so this likely arose from a read error. This chain links TRBV4-3 with TRBJ2-1; tentatively, D is TRBD2 (7 bases). This CDR3 is 14 amino acids long. V was pared by 0 bases and J by 6 bases, with 9 bases between. The germline V gene encodes CDR1 LGHNA and CDR2 YSLEER. The CDR3: CASSQEGGPNEQFL. For the CDR3, the DNA is TGCGCCAGCAGCCAAGAGGGGGGGCCCAATGAGCAGTTCCTC.

CDR3 in DNA: TGCGCCAGCAGCTTTCGGGGCCTAGCGGGAAGGTACAATGAGCAGTTCTTC. This translates into CASSFRGLAGRYNEQFF. The genes are TRBV5-1 and TRBJ2-1; TRBD2 matches 9 bases. Germline V gene data show CDR1 as SGHRS and CDR2 as YFSETQ. The CDR3 has 17 amino acids. The J segment lost 4 bases and the V segment lost 2 bases, leaving 10 bases of the junction unmatched.

This clonotype was picked up many times. V gene TRBV9 combines with J gene TRBJ1-6, with D hard to call. The germline V and J ends were trimmed by 3 bases and 9 bases, with 10 bases remaining between them. Germline V gene lookup returns CDR1 SGDLS and CDR2 YYNGEE. This CDR3 has 13 amino acids. Here the CDR3 DNA reads TGTGCCAGCAGCGCGGACCGGTCTTCACCCCTCCACTTT. Translating it yields CASSADRSSPLHF.

The J gene is TRBJ1-2, the V gene TRBV19; D unresolved. The V end lost 5 bases, the J end lost 3 bases, and 7 bases lay between the germline ends. Germline CDR1 LNHDA, CDR2 SQIVND (reference sequence). CDR3 size: 12 residues. CDR3 amino acids: CASSWGDYGYTF. CDR3 bases: TGTGCCAGTAGTTGGGGAGACTATGGCTACACCTTC.

This clonotype has only a few counts. The chain is built from TRBV6-2 or TRBV6-3 and TRBJ1-5; D gene uncertain. This CDR3 has 16 amino acids. V was trimmed by 6 bases and J by 0 bases, leaving 15 bases between them. The germline CDR1 and CDR2 sequences are MNHEY and SVGEGT. The CDR3 spells CASRGIADYSNQPQHF. Written as DNA, the CDR3 is TGTGCCAGCAGGGGGATCGCCGACTATAGCAATCAGCCCCAGCATTTT.

Many counts were recorded for this clonotype. The V and J genes are TRBV19 and TRBJ1-5; no definite D call. CDR3 length: 12 amino acids. The germline V gene has CDR1 LNHDA and CDR2 SQIVND (reference sequence). V was clipped by 2 bases and J by 9 bases, with 8 bases between them. CDR3 coding DNA: TGTGCCAGTAGTATAAGTCAAGGGCCCCAGCATTTT. As protein: CASSISQGPQHF.

The chain carries TRBV24-1 and TRBJ1-2; D might be TRBD1 (6 bases). This CDR3 is 11 amino acids long. CDR1 is KGHDR, CDR2 SFDVKD, per germline. Deletions cut 12 bases from V and 4 bases from J, with 11 bases between. CDR3 in DNA: TGTGCCGCGGCAGGGGTCTATGGCTACACCTTC. Amino acids: CAAAGVYGYTF.

This clonotype was seen a handful of times. V gene TRBV10-3 combines with J gene TRBJ1-3, with D tentatively TRBD1 (6 bases). The CDR3 is 16 amino acids. Germline loops: CDR1 ENHRY, CDR2 SYGVKD. Deletions cut 4 bases from V and 3 bases from J, with 16 bases between. CDR3 DNA sequence: TGTGCCATCAGTGCCACCGGGACAAACTATGGAAACACCATATATTTT. It codes for CAISATGTNYGNTIYF.

This clonotype was seen ten or more times. V gene TRBV6-5 combines with J gene TRBJ2-1; D unresolved. Germline CDR1 and CDR2: MNHEY and SVGAGI. The CDR3 is 14 residues long. V lost 2 bases to trimming and J lost 7 bases, with 12 bases between them. This CDR3 reads CASSYDPARNEQFF. For the CDR3, the DNA is TGTGCCAGCAGTTACGACCCAGCGAGGAATGAGCAGTTCTTC.

This chain connects TRBV24-1 to TRBJ2-7; D gene uncertain. Germline V gene lookup returns CDR1 KGHDR and CDR2 SFDVKD. This CDR3 region has 11 residues. V was cut by 7 bases and J by 3 bases, with 6 bases left in between. The CDR3 spells CATSEIYEQYF. DNA of the CDR3: TGTGCCACCAGCGAAATCTACGAGCAGTACTTC.

This clonotype was seen more than once but under ten times. Just one base apart from a much larger clone, this may be a read error. The chain is built from TRBV29-1 and TRBJ2-7, with D perhaps TRBD1 (5 bases). The CDR3 contains 12 residues. Trimming removed 7 bases at V and 3 bases at J, with 13 bases between. The germline V gene has CDR1 SQVTM and CDR2 ANQGSEA. Here the CDR3 DNA reads TGCAGCGCTGCCAGGGAAGGCTACGAGCAGTACTTC. Translating it yields CSAAREGYEQYF.

As concerns this clonotype: A much larger clone is a single base away; this may be a read error. The chain recombines TRBV6-1 with TRBJ1-2; tentatively, D is TRBD1 (6 bases). Germline CDR1 reads MNHNS; CDR2 reads SASEGT. This CDR3 is built from 17 residues. V lost 5 bases and J lost 0, with 19 bases in between. The CDR3 loop is CASSRRSGGRTNYGYTF. The CDR3 DNA reads as TGTGCCAGCAGTCGTCGGTCGGGGGGCAGGACTAACTATGGCTACACCTTC.

This clonotype was seen repeatedly, ten times or more. The CDR3 region is CASSFGVWGSYEQYF. The CDR3 DNA is TGTGCCAGCAGCTTTGGGGTTTGGGGATCCTACGAGCAGTACTTC. The chain uses TRBV7-9 and TRBJ2-7; D is ambiguous. The V and J ends lost 3 bases and 1 base respectively, with 13 bases between them. Germline-derived CDR1 and CDR2 are SEHNR and FQNEAQ (reference sequence). CDR3 size: 15 residues.

This clonotype was counted ten times or more. The chain employs TRBV15 and TRBJ1-2; D unresolved. V lost 3 bases and J 3 bases, leaving 8 bases between the germline ends. Germline V lookup: CDR1 LNHNV, CDR2 YYDKDF (reference sequence). The CDR3 loop spans 13 amino acids. This CDR3 reads CATSRGLDYGYTF. The CDR3 DNA is TGTGCCACCAGCAGGGGGTTAGACTATGGCTACACCTTC.